This T cell receptor (beta chain) emerged from a study of T cell responses to AZD1222 COVID-19 vaccine. The germline V gene has CDR1 SGHTA and CDR2 FQGNSA. This CDR3 region has 16 residues. Trimming removed 7 bases at V and 5 bases at J, with 23 bases between. TCRdb keeps only in-frame clones here, not all; method: immunoSEQ multiplex PCR. This table has about 140,000 clones, about 90% appearing once. The chain recombines TRBV7-2 with TRBJ1-1; maybe TRBD1 (6 bases). The source material was peripheral blood, sampled on day 0 of AZD1222 vaccination. The sequence derives from an adult in good health. CDR3: CASTGGVGGALTEAFF. The CDR3 nucleotides read TGTGCCAGCACCGGAGGCGTCGGGGGCGCATTGACTGAAGCTTTCTTT.